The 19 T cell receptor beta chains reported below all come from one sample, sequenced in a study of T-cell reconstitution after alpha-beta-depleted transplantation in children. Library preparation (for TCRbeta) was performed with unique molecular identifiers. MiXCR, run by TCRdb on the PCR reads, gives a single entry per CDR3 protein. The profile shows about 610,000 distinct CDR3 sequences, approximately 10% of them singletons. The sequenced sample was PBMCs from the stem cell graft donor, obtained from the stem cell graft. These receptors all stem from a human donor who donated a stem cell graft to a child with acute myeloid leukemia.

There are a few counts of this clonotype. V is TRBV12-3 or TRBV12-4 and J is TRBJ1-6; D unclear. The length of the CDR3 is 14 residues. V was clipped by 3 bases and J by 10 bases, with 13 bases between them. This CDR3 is CASSFWGWGSPLHF. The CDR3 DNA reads TGTGCCAGCAGTTTTTGGGGTTGGGGATCACCCCTCCACTTT.

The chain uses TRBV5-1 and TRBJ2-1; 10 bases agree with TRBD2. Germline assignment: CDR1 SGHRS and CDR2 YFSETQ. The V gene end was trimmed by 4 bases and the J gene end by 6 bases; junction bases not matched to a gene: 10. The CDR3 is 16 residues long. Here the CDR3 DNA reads TGCGCCAGCAGCCCACGGCGGCTAGCGGGAGTCAATGAGCAGTTCTTC. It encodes CASSPRRLAGVNEQFF.

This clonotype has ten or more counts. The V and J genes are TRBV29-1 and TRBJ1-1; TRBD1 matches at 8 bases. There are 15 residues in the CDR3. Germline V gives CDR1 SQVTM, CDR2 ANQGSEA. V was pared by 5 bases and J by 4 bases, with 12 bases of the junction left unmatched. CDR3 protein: CSVSSDRAMGTEAFF. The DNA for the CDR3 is TGCAGCGTTTCCTCGGACAGGGCTATGGGCACTGAAGCTTTCTTT.

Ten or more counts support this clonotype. The CDR3 here is CASSQGSRDTQYF. The CDR3 nucleotides read TGTGCCAGCAGCCAAGGATCTCGAGATACGCAGTATTTT. This chain joins TRBV4-2 and TRBJ2-3; D is undetermined. This CDR3 contains 13 residues. With 1 base removed from V and 5 bases from J, the gap between germline ends came to 7 bases. Germline loops: CDR1 LGHNA, CDR2 YNFKEQ.

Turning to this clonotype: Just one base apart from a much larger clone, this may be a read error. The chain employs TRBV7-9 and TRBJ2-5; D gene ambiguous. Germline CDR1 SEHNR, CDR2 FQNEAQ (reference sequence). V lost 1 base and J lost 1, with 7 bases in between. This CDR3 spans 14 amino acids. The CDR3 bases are TGTGCCAGCAGCTTAGAACTCCTCCAAGAGACCCAGTACTTC. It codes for CASSLELLQETQYF.

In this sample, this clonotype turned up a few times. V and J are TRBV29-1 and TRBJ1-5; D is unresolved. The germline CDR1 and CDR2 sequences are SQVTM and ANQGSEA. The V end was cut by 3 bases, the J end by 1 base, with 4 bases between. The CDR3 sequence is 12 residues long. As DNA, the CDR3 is TGCAGCGTTGAGGACAGCAATCAGCCCCAGCATTTT. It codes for CSVEDSNQPQHF. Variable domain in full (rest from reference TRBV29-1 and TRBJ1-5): SAVISQKPSRDICQRGTSLTIQCQVDSQVTMMFWYRQQPGQSLTLIATANQGSEATYESGFVIDKFPISRPNLTFSTLTVSNMSPEDSSIYLCSVEDSNQPQHFGDGTRLSIL.

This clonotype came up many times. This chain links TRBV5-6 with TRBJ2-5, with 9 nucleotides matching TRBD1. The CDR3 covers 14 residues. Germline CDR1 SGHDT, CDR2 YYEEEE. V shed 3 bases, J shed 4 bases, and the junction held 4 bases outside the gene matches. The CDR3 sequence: CASSSGTGTETQYF. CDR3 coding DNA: TGTGCCAGCAGCTCCGGGACAGGGACAGAGACCCAGTACTTC. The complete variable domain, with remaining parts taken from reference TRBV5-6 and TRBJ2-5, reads DAGVTQSPTHLIKTRGQQVTLRCSPKSGHDTVSWYQQALGQGPQFIFQYYEEEERQRGNFPDRFSGHQFPNYSSELNVNALLLGDSALYLCASSSGTGTETQYFGPGTRLLVL.

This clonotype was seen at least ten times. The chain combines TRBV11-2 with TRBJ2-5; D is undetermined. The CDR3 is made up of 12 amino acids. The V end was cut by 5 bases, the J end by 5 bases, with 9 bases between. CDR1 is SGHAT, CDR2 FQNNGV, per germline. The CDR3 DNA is TGTGCCAGCAGCCGACTCGAGGAGACCCAGTACTTC. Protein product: CASSRLEETQYF.

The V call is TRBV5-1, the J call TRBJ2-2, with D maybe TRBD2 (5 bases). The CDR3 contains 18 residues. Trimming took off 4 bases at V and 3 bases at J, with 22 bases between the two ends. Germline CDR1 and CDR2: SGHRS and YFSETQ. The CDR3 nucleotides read TGCGCCAGCAGCAGAATATTGATGGGAACTAGTGACACCGGGGAGCTGTTTTTT. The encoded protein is CASSRILMGTSDTGELFF. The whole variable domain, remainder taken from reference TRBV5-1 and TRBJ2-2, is KAGVTQTPRYLIKTRGQQVTLSCSPISGHRSVSWYQQTPGQGLQFLFEYFSETQRNKGNFPGRFSGRQFSNSRSEMNVSTLELGDSALYLCASSRILMGTSDTGELFFGEGSRLTVL.

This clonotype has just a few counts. CDR3 loop: CASSIVGGAPYNEQFF. The CDR3 bases are TGTGCCAGTAGTATAGTCGGGGGGGCCCCATACAATGAGCAGTTCTTC. V usage is TRBV19 and J usage is TRBJ2-1, with 8 bases identical to TRBD2. V was pared by 1 base and J by 4 bases, with 6 bases of the junction left unmatched. The germline gives CDR1 LNHDA, CDR2 SQIVND (reference sequence). The length of the CDR3 is 16 residues.

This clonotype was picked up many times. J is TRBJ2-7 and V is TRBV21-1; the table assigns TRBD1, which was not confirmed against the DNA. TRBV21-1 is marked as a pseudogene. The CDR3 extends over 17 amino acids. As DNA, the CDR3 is TGTGCCAGCAGCGCCCGAATAGGGGGGTCCCGAGGGAACGAGCAGTACTTC. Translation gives CASSARIGGSRGNEQYF.

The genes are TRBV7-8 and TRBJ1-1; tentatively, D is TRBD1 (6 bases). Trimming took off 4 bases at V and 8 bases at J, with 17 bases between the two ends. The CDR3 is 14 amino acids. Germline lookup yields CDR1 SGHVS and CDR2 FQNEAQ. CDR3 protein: CASSSRGATAEAFF. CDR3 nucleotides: TGTGCCAGCAGCTCAAGGGGGGCAACAGCAGAAGCTTTCTTT.

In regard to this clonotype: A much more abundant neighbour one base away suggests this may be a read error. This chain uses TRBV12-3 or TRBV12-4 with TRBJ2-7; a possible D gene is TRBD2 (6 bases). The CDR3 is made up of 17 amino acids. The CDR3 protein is CTSSLALSGWGSYEQYF. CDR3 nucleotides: TGTACCAGCAGTTTAGCGCTGAGCGGGTGGGGATCCTACGAGCAGTACTTC.

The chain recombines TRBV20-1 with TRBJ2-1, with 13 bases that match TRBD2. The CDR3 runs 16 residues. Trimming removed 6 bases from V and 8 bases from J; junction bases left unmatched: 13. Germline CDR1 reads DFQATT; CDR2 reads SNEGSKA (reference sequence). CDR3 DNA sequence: TGCAGTGCCCGGACTAGCGGGAGATTCGCCTCCCATGAGCAGTTCTTC. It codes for CSARTSGRFASHEQFF.

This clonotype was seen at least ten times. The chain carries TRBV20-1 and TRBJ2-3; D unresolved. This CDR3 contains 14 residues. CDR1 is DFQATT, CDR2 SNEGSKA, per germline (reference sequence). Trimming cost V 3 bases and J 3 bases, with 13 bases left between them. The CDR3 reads CSASPLVVTDTQYF. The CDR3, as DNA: TGCAGTGCTAGCCCTTTAGTAGTGACAGATACGCAGTATTTT.

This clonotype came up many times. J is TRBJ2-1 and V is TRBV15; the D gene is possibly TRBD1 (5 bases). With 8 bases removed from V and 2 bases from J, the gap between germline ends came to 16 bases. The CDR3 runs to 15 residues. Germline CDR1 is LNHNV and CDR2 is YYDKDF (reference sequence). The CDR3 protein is CATLQIWGTYNEQFF. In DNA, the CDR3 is TGTGCCACCTTGCAGATTTGGGGCACCTACAATGAGCAGTTCTTC.

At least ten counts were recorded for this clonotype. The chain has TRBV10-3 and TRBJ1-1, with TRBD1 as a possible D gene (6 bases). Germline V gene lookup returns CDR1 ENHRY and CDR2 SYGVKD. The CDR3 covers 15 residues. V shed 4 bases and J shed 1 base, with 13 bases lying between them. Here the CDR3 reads CAISAQAGANTEAFF. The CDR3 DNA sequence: TGTGCCATCAGTGCCCAGGCAGGGGCGAACACTGAAGCTTTCTTT.

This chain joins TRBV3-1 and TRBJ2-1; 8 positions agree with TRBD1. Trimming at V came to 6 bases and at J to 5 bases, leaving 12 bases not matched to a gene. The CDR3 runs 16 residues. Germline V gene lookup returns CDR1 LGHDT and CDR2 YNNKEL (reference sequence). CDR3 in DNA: TGTGCCAGCAGACGTAAATCCGGACAGGGAGACAATGAGCAGTTCTTC. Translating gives CASRRKSGQGDNEQFF.

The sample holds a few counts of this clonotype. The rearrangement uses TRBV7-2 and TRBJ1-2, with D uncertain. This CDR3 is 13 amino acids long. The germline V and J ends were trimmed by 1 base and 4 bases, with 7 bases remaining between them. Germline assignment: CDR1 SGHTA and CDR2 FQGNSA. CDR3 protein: CASSLGRIYGYTF. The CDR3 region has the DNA TGTGCCAGCAGCTTAGGGCGGATCTATGGCTACACCTTC.